This entry lists 2 T cell receptor beta chains sequenced from one sample in a study of T-cell memory formation after mild COVID-19. TCRdb processed the 5' RACE reads anew with MiXCR; each CDR3 protein has one entry. This table holds hundreds of thousands of distinct CDR3 sequences, approximately 15% found once. Sequenced material: PBMCs or a T cell subset sorted from them (not recorded which). Receptors originate from a man aged 18 to 29 who had mild COVID-19 (a few samples of this study predate the infection). Cell type and time point are not known.

This chain joins TRBV20-1 and TRBJ2-7, with 10 positions matching TRBD1. Losses at the gene ends were 3 bases for V and 6 bases for J; bases not matched to a gene: 8. The V gene's germline CDR1 is DFQATT and CDR2 SNEGSKA (reference sequence). This CDR3 region has 14 residues. In DNA, the CDR3 is TGCAGTGCTAGCCAAAACCGGGACAGGGGCGAGCAGTACTTC. Translated, it gives CSASQNRDRGEQYF.

The chain carries TRBV20-1 and TRBJ1-5; no clear D gene. The CDR3 is 15 amino acids. The germline V gene has CDR1 DFQATT and CDR2 SNEGSKA (reference sequence). Trimming cost V 5 bases and J 6 bases, with 20 bases left between them. The CDR3 region has the DNA TGCAGTGCTGAACCCATTCTCCCACGGGGTCAGCCCCAGCATTTT. This encodes CSAEPILPRGQPQHF.